This paragraph covers one T cell receptor (beta chain) sequence. Its cognate antigen is unknown. These data originate in a study of vaccination effects on CD4 cells after COVID-19. The wider study: Relative to the second dose, post-vaccine samples were obtained a median of 72 days later. Overall study findings and caveats: Few convalescent patients, and no early post-infection timepoints, were available to the study.

The CDR3 contains 15 residues. In germline, CDR1 is LNHDA, CDR2 SQIVND (reference sequence). V lost 5 bases to trimming and J lost 0 bases, with 11 bases between them. Assay used: immunoSEQ multiplex PCR; TCRdb lists only in-frame clones, some missing. The sample consists of more than 35,000 clones, about 80% of them appearing once. ViraFEST used viral peptide pools to expand antigen-specific CD4+ T cells before sequencing. Scientists isolated CD4+ T cells after a roughly 9-day culture period ended. Participants completed two doses of the BNT162b2 or mRNA-1273 vaccine. IL-2 at 9 to 10 IU/ml and peptides at about 9.2 ug/ml were added to cultured PBMC, approximately 2 million per well. IL-2 medium took the place of half the medium on both days 3 and 7.

Sequencing used CD4+ T cells from PBMCs cultured with HCoV-NL63 spike peptides, obtained after COVID-19 vaccination. V usage is TRBV19 and J usage is TRBJ1-5, with D perhaps matching TRBD1 (5 bases). The source of this sequence is a human donor who received a COVID-19 vaccine. Some clones in this sample may be carry-over from other donors' samples. CDR3 sequence (DNA): TGTGCCAGTAGTCCAGACAGCTATAGCAATCAGCCCCAGCATTTT. Its protein is CASSPDSYSNQPQHF. Full variable domain (rest looked up from reference TRBV19 and TRBJ1-5): DGGITQSPKYLFRKEGQNVTLSCEQNLNHDAMYWYRQDPGQGLRLIYYSQIVNDFQKGDIAEGYSVSREKKESFPLTVTSAQKNPTAFYLCASSPDSYSNQPQHFGDGTRLSIL.